The T cell receptor beta chain described here comes from a study of regulatory T cells in long-lasting Graves disease. Study at large: Duration of antithyroid drug therapy among newly diagnosed Graves' patients was under 3 months.

Findings and limits, study-wide: Persistent disease preferred TRBV28, TRBJ1-2 and TRBJ2-5.

Arm-PCR of CDR3 regions and iRepertoire HTBI primers were used to build TCR beta libraries. One entry per CDR3 protein, called by TCRdb with MiXCR from the multiplex PCR reads. The sample holds a few hundred thousand distinct CDR3 sequences; roughly a sixth are singletons and the top ten take less than 35%. The sample's time point: newly diagnosed GD, antithyroid drugs for less than 3 months. The TCR library used RNA extracted from PBMCs. The V gene lost 5 bases and the J gene lost 1 base, with 5 bases spanning the gap. This CDR3 has 11 residues. Germline CDR1 reads DFQATT; CDR2 reads SNEGSKA (reference sequence). This clonotype appeared many times. Its antigen remains unidentified. This same sample was also taken into another study, of T cells in Graves' hyperthyroidism and ophthalmopathy. This second study notes: Clinical symptoms, serum thyroxine and TRAb, thyroid ultrasound and orbital computed tomography were used for the diagnoses. Peripheral blood also featured most of the thyroid clonotypes expanded above 0.001.

Material: peripheral blood mononuclear cells (PBMCs), obtained at new diagnosis, from a patient treated with antithyroid drugs. This chain uses TRBV20-1 with TRBJ1-1; D uncertain. This clonotype was sampled from a man aged 40-49 years with Graves disease. The CDR3 loop is CSAYKNTEAFF. CDR3 sequence (DNA): TGCAGTGCTTACAAGAACACTGAAGCTTTCTTT.